One and the same sample provided the 11 T cell receptor beta chains below, sequenced in a study of shared clonotypes between healthy human individuals. Data came from immunoSEQ multiplex PCR; TCRdb stores just in-frame clones and leaves some out. This sample has roughly 1.4 million clones, with around 98.5% found just once. Sequenced input: naive CD4+ T cells sorted from blood. Subset of the sample: CD45RA+ positively selected. The receptors stem from a man aged 25-45 years in good health.

This sequence joins TRBV5-1 and TRBJ2-1; 7 nucleotides align to TRBD1. V trimming: 1 base; J trimming: 8 bases; junction bases outside the gene matches: 0. Per the germline V gene, CDR1 is SGHRS and CDR2 is YFSETQ. The CDR3 extends over 12 amino acids. The DNA for the CDR3 is TGCGCCAGCAGCTTGAGGGGGCATGAGCAGTTCTTC. Its translation: CASSLRGHEQFF.

This sequence joins TRBV19 and TRBJ2-3, with 8 nucleotides matching TRBD1. Germline V CDR1 and CDR2: LNHDA, SQIVND (reference sequence). This CDR3 has 15 amino acids. V was pared by 5 bases and J by 3 bases, with 7 bases of the junction left unmatched. CDR3 bases: TGTGCCAGTAGTCCATACAGGGGGAGGACAGATACGCAGTATTTT. It translates to CASSPYRGRTDTQYF.

CDR3 coding DNA: TGTGCCAGCAGTTCTCCGGGACAGGGTTCCCAGCCCCAGCATTTT. Its translation: CASSSPGQGSQPQHF. The chain employs TRBV28 and TRBJ1-5; 9 nucleotides agree with TRBD1. J was trimmed by 7 bases and V by 4 bases; bases with no gene match: 8. Germline CDR1 is MDHEN and CDR2 is SYDVKM. The CDR3 length is 15 residues.

The chain links TRBV21-1 to TRBJ2-5. TRBV21-1 is marked as a pseudogene. The CDR3 runs to 12 residues. The DNA for the CDR3 is TGTGCCAGCAGCTCGGGACCCGAGACCCAGTACTTC. It specifies CASSSGPETQYF.

A word on this clone: This sample also contains other DNA sequences that code for the same CDR3. The chain links TRBV5-1 to TRBJ2-3; no firm D call. CDR1 is SGHRS and CDR2 is YFSETQ in the germline V gene. Trimming removed 0 bases at V and 0 bases at J, with 8 bases between. This CDR3 is built from 15 residues. CDR3 nucleotide sequence: TGCGCCAGCAGCTTGGGACCAGTAAGCACAGATACGCAGTATTTT. Translation: CASSLGPVSTDTQYF. The entire variable domain, with the rest obtained from reference TRBV5-1 and TRBJ2-3, is as follows: KAGVTQTPRYLIKTRGQQVTLSCSPISGHRSVSWYQQTPGQGLQFLFEYFSETQRNKGNFPGRFSGRQFSNSRSEMNVSTLELGDSALYLCASSLGPVSTDTQYFGPGTRLTVL.

This sequence joins TRBV7-2 and TRBJ2-7; 10 nucleotides align to TRBD1. The CDR3 is 14 residues long. The V gene end was trimmed by 3 bases and the J gene end by 3 bases; junction bases not matched to a gene: 2. Looked up from germline, CDR1 is SGHTA and CDR2 is FQGNSA. DNA of the CDR3: TGTGCCAGCAGCTTCGACAGGGGGCTCTACGAGCAGTACTTC. It specifies CASSFDRGLYEQYF.

This chain uses TRBV9 with TRBJ2-2; 7 bases line up with TRBD1. CDR1 and CDR2 (germline): SGDLS, YYNGEE. Trimming at V came to 1 base and at J to 4 bases, leaving 4 bases not matched to a gene. The CDR3 covers 15 residues. CDR3 in DNA: TGTGCCAGCAGCGTACGACAGGGAAGCACCGGGGAGCTGTTTTTT. It is translated as CASSVRQGSTGELFF.

J is TRBJ2-3 and V is TRBV19; D remains ambiguous. The CDR3 has 13 residues. Germline V gives CDR1 LNHDA, CDR2 SQIVND (reference sequence). Trimming took 4 bases from V and 1 from J, leaving 6 bases between them. The CDR3 reads CASSNGGTDTQYF. CDR3 DNA: TGTGCCAGTAGTAATGGGGGCACAGATACGCAGTATTTT.

The chain links TRBV7-2 to TRBJ1-5; D is undetermined. V was cut by 5 bases and J by 3 bases, with 11 bases left in between. The CDR3 sequence is 14 residues long. CDR1 SGHTA and CDR2 FQGNSA come from the germline V gene. CDR3 sequence reads: CASSTTRINQPQHF. Here the CDR3 DNA reads TGTGCCAGCAGCACGACAAGGATCAATCAGCCCCAGCATTTT.

The chain employs TRBV5-1 and TRBJ1-1; D may be TRBD1 (5 bases). V dropped 0 bases and J dropped 1 base, with 10 bases sitting between them. Looked up from germline, CDR1 is SGHRS and CDR2 is YFSETQ. The CDR3 has 15 amino acids. As DNA, the CDR3 is TGCGCCAGCAGCTTGGTCGACGGACAGAACACTGAAGCTTTCTTT. Amino acids: CASSLVDGQNTEAFF.

The chain carries TRBV19 and TRBJ2-7, with 9 bases identical to TRBD2. CDR1 LNHDA and CDR2 SQIVND come from the germline V gene (reference sequence). With 5 bases clipped from V and 4 bases from J, the junction kept 12 bases outside the gene matches. This CDR3 is built from 16 residues. CDR3 sequence: CASSPRGSGSMYEQYF. The CDR3 region has the DNA TGTGCCAGTAGTCCCCGAGGTAGCGGGAGTATGTACGAGCAGTACTTC.